This T cell receptor beta chain stems from a study of T-cell memory formation after mild COVID-19. This clonotype has more than one count but fewer than ten. Germline V gene sequence: CDR1 DFQATT, CDR2 SNEGSKA (reference sequence). The length of the CDR3 is 15 residues. Losses at the gene ends were 5 bases for V and 4 bases for J; bases not matched to a gene: 9. 5'RACE primed from the constant segment yielded TCR alpha and TCR beta cDNA libraries bearing sample barcodes and UMIs. TCRdb re-analysed the 5' RACE reads in MiXCR, keeping a single row per CDR3 protein. This table holds approximately 300,000 distinct CDR3 sequences, roughly 8% found once.

Sequencing was done on a sample of PBMCs or a T cell subset sorted from them (not recorded which). This chain uses TRBV20-1 with TRBJ2-3; 10 bases match TRBD2. The receptor's source is a man younger than 35 who had mild COVID-19 (a few samples of this study predate the infection). Cell type and time point are not known. The chain's CDR3 is CSAPRAGGPSDTQYF. The CDR3 DNA is TGCAGTGCTCCAAGAGCGGGGGGGCCTTCAGATACGCAGTATTTT.